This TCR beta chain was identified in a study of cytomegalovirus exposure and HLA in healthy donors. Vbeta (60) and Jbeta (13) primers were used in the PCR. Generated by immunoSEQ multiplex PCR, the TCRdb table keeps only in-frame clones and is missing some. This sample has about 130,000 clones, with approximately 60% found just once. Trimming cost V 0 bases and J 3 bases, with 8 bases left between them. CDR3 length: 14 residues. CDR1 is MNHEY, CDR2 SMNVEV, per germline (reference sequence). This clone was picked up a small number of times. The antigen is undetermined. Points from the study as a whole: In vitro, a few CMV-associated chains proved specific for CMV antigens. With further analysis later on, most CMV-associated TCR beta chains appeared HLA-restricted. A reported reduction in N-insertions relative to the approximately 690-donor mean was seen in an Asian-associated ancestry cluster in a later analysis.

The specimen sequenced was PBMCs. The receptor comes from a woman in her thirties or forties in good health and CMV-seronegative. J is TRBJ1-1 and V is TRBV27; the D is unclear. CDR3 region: CASSLSGSHTEAFF. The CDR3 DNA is TGTGCCAGCAGTTTATCCGGGTCCCACACTGAAGCTTTCTTT.